This T cell receptor beta chain is from a study of T cells of healthy individuals. This CDR3 contains 15 residues. Germline CDR1 reads MNHNY; CDR2 reads SVGAGI (reference sequence). V lost 6 bases, J lost 1 base, and 5 bases stayed unmatched. TCRdb passed the 5' RACE reads through MiXCR, listing each CDR3 protein once. The sample yields 40,000 to 65,000 distinct CDR3 sequences, 14% to 15% seen once. This clonotype was counted a single time. The genes are TRBV6-6 and TRBJ2-3; TRBD2 matches at 9 bases. The sequence derives from a human donor in good health. CDR3 region: CASSGLASRTDTQYF. The CDR3 DNA sequence: TGTGCCAGCAGCGGACTAGCGTCTCGCACAGATACGCAGTATTTT.